Shown below are 16 T cell receptor beta chains from a single sample sequenced in a study of T cell repertoires in cytomegalovirus infection. TCRdb reprocessed the reads with MiXCR, giving one entry per CDR3 protein. This table holds about 150,000 distinct CDR3 sequences, 23% found once. Sequencing was carried out using PBMCs. All receptors come from a human donor in good health (CMV status not recorded). Some clones in this sample may be carry-over from other donors' samples.

The CDR3 spells CASRPGPGYTEAFF. In nucleotides, the CDR3 is TGTGCCAGCAGGCCGGGACCGGGATACACTGAAGCTTTCTTT. This chain uses TRBV5-6 with TRBJ1-1, with D perhaps matching TRBD1 (5 bases). The ends were cut back, 5 bases at V and 3 bases at J, with 14 bases in the middle. The CDR3 spans 14 residues. Germline V gives CDR1 SGHDT, CDR2 YYEEEE.

The sample holds many counts of this clonotype. V usage is TRBV7-9 and J usage is TRBJ1-4; 7 nucleotides line up with TRBD1. The CDR3 is made up of 13 amino acids. Germline CDR1 reads SEHNR; CDR2 reads FQNEAQ (reference sequence). V trimming: 5 bases; J trimming: 10 bases; junction bases outside the gene matches: 7. As DNA, the CDR3 is TGTGCCAGCAGCACCTCGCGGACAGGAAAACTGTTTTTT. As protein: CASSTSRTGKLFF.

This clonotype was counted between two and nine times. This chain joins TRBV28 and TRBJ2-6; tentatively, D is TRBD2 (6 bases). Germline CDR1 reads MDHEN; CDR2 reads SYDVKM. This CDR3 spans 15 amino acids. The V gene lost 6 bases and the J gene lost 4 bases, with 13 bases spanning the gap. The CDR3 here is CASRIVGGGANVLTF. CDR3 nucleotides: TGTGCCAGCAGAATTGTTGGGGGGGGGGCCAACGTCCTGACTTTC.

The chain couples TRBV7-9 to TRBJ2-5; the D call may be TRBD1 or TRBD2 (5 bases each). Germline lookup yields CDR1 SEHNR and CDR2 FQNEAQ (reference sequence). Between the trimmed V and J ends, which lost 1 base and 4 bases, there was a span of 7 bases. CDR3 size: 13 residues. The CDR3 spells CASSLEGTETQYF. The DNA of the CDR3 is TGTGCCAGCAGCTTAGAGGGGACAGAGACCCAGTACTTC. Drawing the rest from reference TRBV7-9 and TRBJ2-5, the complete variable domain is DTGVSQNPRHKITKRGQNVTFRCDPISEHNRLYWYRQTLGQGPEFLTYFQNEAQLEKSRLLSDRFSAERPKGSFSTLEIQRTEQGDSAMYLCASSLEGTETQYFGPGTRLLVL.

Points on this clonotype: A much larger clonotype is one base distant, so this may be a read error. The J gene is TRBJ1-6, the V gene TRBV7-2; no firm D call. There are 14 residues in the CDR3. Germline V gene data show CDR1 as SGHTA and CDR2 as FQGNSA. CDR3 bases: TGTGCCAGCATCTTAGGTCCAGTCAATTCACCCCTCCACTTT. Protein product: CASILGPVNSPLHF.

This clonotype has a handful of counts. In DNA form, the CDR3 reads TGTGCCAGCAGTTTCCCACTTTTGAACACTGAAGCTTTCTTT. Translated, it gives CASSFPLLNTEAFF. The chain couples TRBV28 to TRBJ1-1; D is unclear. Per germline, CDR1 MDHEN and CDR2 SYDVKM. The CDR3 runs 14 residues. The ends were cut back, 3 bases at V and 0 bases at J, with 8 bases in the middle.

A few counts support this clonotype. This chain connects TRBV28 to TRBJ1-1, with a tentative D call TRBD1 (5 bases). Germline CDR1 and CDR2: MDHEN and SYDVKM. The CDR3 has 14 amino acids. Trimming shortened V by 4 bases and J by 0 bases, and 9 bases separated the two germline ends. The CDR3 bases are TGTGCCAGCAGTTGGACAAGGATGAACACTGAAGCTTTCTTT. This gives the protein CASSWTRMNTEAFF.

This clonotype came up many times. The chain recombines TRBV7-9 with TRBJ2-6, with D perhaps matching TRBD1 (5 bases). Trimming took 5 bases from V and 4 from J, leaving 18 bases between them. Germline CDR1 SEHNR, CDR2 FQNEAQ (reference sequence). The CDR3 spans 17 residues. This CDR3 is CASSRDSWKSGANVLTF. DNA for the CDR3: TGTGCCAGCAGCCGAGACAGTTGGAAATCCGGGGCCAACGTCCTGACTTTC.

CDR3 sequence reads: CASRLYRGYVYGYTF. The CDR3 nucleotides read TGTGCCAGCAGACTATATCGGGGGTACGTCTATGGCTACACCTTC. The chain recombines TRBV28 with TRBJ1-2, with a possible D match to TRBD1 (5 bases). In germline, CDR1 is MDHEN, CDR2 SYDVKM. The length of the CDR3 is 15 residues. V was clipped by 6 bases and J by 4 bases, with 18 bases between them.

In nucleotides, the CDR3 is TGTGCCAGCAGCTTACTTGGGCCCCCCTACAATGAGCAGTTCTTC. Its translation is CASSLLGPPYNEQFF. This chain uses TRBV7-3 with TRBJ2-1; D gene uncertain. CDR3 length: 15 amino acids. Trimming left V 2 bases short and J 2 bases short, with 10 bases between. Germline V CDR1 and CDR2: SGHTA, FQGTGA. Filled out from reference TRBV7-3 and TRBJ2-1, the complete variable domain reads GAGVSQTPSNKVTEKGKYVELRCDPISGHTALYWYRQSLGQGPEFLIYFQGTGAADDSGLPNDRFFAVRPEGSVSTLKIQRTERGDSAVYLCASSLLGPPYNEQFFGPGTRLTVL.

This clonotype was counted between two and nine times. The rearrangement uses TRBV6-6 and TRBJ1-5; maybe TRBD1 (6 bases). CDR3 length equals 16 residues. CDR1 and CDR2 (germline): MNHNY, SVGAGI (reference sequence). The germline V and J ends were trimmed by 4 bases and 0 bases, with 13 bases remaining between them. CDR3 sequence: CASSWAAGDSNQPQHF. In DNA, the CDR3 is TGTGCCAGCAGTTGGGCGGCAGGGGATAGCAATCAGCCCCAGCATTTT.

V is TRBV9 and J is TRBJ2-5; D is undetermined. The CDR3 length is 15 residues. Trimming removed 0 bases from V and 1 base from J, with 10 bases in between. Germline values: CDR1 SGDLS, CDR2 YYNGEE. The CDR3 loop is CASSVAPGSQETQYF. The DNA of the CDR3 is TGTGCCAGCAGCGTAGCCCCAGGCAGCCAAGAGACCCAGTACTTC.

This clonotype showed up just a few times. V is TRBV5-4 and J is TRBJ1-6; a possible D gene is TRBD1 (5 bases). Per the germline V gene, CDR1 is SGHNT and CDR2 is YYREEE (reference sequence). The CDR3 sequence is 17 residues long. V was cut by 4 bases and J by 8 bases, with 22 bases left in between. The CDR3 reads CASSHESGTRRDSPLHF. The CDR3, as DNA: TGTGCCAGCAGCCATGAATCCGGGACCCGGAGGGATTCACCCCTCCACTTT.

In this sample, this clonotype turned up many times. The rearrangement uses TRBV7-2 and TRBJ1-2; tentative D call: TRBD1 (5 bases). CDR3 length equals 12 residues. Germline CDR1 and CDR2: SGHTA and FQGNSA. Trimming removed 3 bases at V and 8 bases at J, with 10 bases between. The CDR3 loop reads CASSLGERGYTF. In nucleotides, the CDR3 is TGTGCCAGCAGCTTGGGGGAGAGGGGCTACACCTTC.

At least ten counts were recorded for this clonotype. The CDR3 region is CASSLFGPNNEQFF. DNA of the CDR3: TGTGCCAGCAGTTTATTTGGACCAAACAATGAGCAGTTCTTC. The chain carries TRBV28 and TRBJ2-1; no reliable D call. Deletions cut 1 base from V and 5 bases from J, with 9 bases between. This CDR3 comprises 14 residues. The germline V gene encodes CDR1 MDHEN and CDR2 SYDVKM.

This clonotype was seen more than once but under ten times. V gene TRBV28 combines with J gene TRBJ2-7; D is perhaps TRBD1 (7 bases). The CDR3 consists of 16 residues. Per germline, CDR1 MDHEN and CDR2 SYDVKM. Trimming shortened V by 3 bases and J by 2 bases, and 17 bases separated the two germline ends. This chain's CDR3 is CASSFGARDSPYEQYF. DNA of the CDR3: TGTGCCAGCAGTTTTGGTGCGCGGGACAGTCCCTACGAGCAGTACTTC.